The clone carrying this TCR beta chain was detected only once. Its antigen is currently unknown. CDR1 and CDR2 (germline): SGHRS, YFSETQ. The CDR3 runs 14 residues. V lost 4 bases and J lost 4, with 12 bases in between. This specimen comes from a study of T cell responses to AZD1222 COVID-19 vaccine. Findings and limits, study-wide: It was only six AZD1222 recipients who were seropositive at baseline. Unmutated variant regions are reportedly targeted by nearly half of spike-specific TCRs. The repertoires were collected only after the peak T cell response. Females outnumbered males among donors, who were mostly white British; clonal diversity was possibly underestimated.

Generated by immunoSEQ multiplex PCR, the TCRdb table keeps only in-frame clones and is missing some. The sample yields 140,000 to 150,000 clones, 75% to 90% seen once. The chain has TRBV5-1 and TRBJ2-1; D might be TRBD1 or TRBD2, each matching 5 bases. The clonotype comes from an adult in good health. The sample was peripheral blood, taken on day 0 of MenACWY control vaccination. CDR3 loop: CASSVPGPYNEQFF. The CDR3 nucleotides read TGCGCCAGCAGCGTCCCGGGACCGTACAATGAGCAGTTCTTC.